A single sample gave rise to the 25 T cell receptor beta chains below, sequenced in a study of CXCR3-negative and CXCR3-positive naive CD8 T cells. The method, 5' RACE with UMI labels, was used to prepare the TRB cDNA libraries. TCRdb re-called the 5' RACE reads and gives one entry per CDR3 protein, without DNA. The table gives around 56,000 distinct CDR3 sequences; the top ten clones make up around 0.4% of it. Material for sequencing was naive CXCR3- CD8+ T cells from blood. Subset denoted: CD45RO-CCR7+CD27+CD95- naive CD8+ T cells lacking CXCR3 (TNR3-). The receptors were sampled from a human donor in good health. Some clones in this sample may be carry-over from other donors' samples.

V gene TRBV5-6 combines with J gene TRBJ1-1. Germline assignment: CDR1 SGHDT and CDR2 YYEEEE. This CDR3 contains 13 residues. The CDR3 here is CASSLVTQVRAFF.

The genes are TRBV6-2 or TRBV6-3 and TRBJ1-1. The length of the CDR3 is 13 residues. Germline CDR1 reads MNHEY; CDR2 reads SVGEGT. CDR3 sequence reads: CASSATDKTEAFF.

This chain links TRBV7-8 with TRBJ2-7; TCRdb selects TRBD1, and the lack of DNA leaves this call unchecked. The CDR3 loop spans 16 amino acids. Per the germline V gene, CDR1 is SGHVS and CDR2 is FQNEAQ. The CDR3 sequence: CASSLKPGPTAYEQYF.

This chain uses TRBV3-1 with TRBJ1-6; absent DNA, TCRdb's TRBD1 call cannot be checked. The CDR3 sequence is 18 residues long. Germline lookup yields CDR1 LGHDT and CDR2 YNNKEL (reference sequence). The CDR3 reads CASSQDRGAEPYNSPLHF.

V and J are TRBV6-6 and TRBJ1-5. The CDR3 spans 12 residues. CDR1 is MNHNY, CDR2 SVGAGI, per germline (reference sequence). The CDR3 sequence is CASSYPRGTQHF.

The chain combines TRBV10-3 with TRBJ2-7; TCRdb names TRBD1, which stays unverified in the absence of DNA. Germline V lookup: CDR1 ENHRY, CDR2 SYGVKD. The CDR3 loop spans 14 amino acids. The CDR3 sequence is CAISRDWGSYEQYF.

The chain has TRBV15 and TRBJ1-6; without DNA, the TCRdb call of TRBD1 cannot be checked. Looked up from germline, CDR1 is LNHNV and CDR2 is YYDKDF (reference sequence). The CDR3 loop spans 17 amino acids. CDR3: CATSSEVDRGGGSPLHF.

The chain carries TRBV3-1 and TRBJ1-4; TCRdb gives TRBD1 as the D gene, but with no DNA this cannot be confirmed. The germline V gene encodes CDR1 LGHDT and CDR2 YNNKEL (reference sequence). CDR3 length: 15 residues. CDR3 amino acids: CASSQGFQGNEKLFF.

The chain recombines TRBV29-1 with TRBJ2-2. CDR1 SQVTM and CDR2 ANQGSEA come from the germline V gene. The CDR3 extends over 14 amino acids. CDR3 region: CSVETGQTTGELFF.

The chain recombines TRBV7-2 with TRBJ2-7; TCRdb gives TRBD2 as the D gene, but with no DNA this cannot be confirmed. The germline gives CDR1 SGHTA, CDR2 FQGNSA. The CDR3 extends over 14 amino acids. CDR3 region: CASSPASGGAERYF.

The chain carries TRBV10-3 and TRBJ2-3; checking the TCRdb D call of TRBD1 is not possible without DNA. CDR1 is ENHRY and CDR2 is SYGVKD in the germline V gene. This CDR3 has 13 residues. This chain's CDR3 is CAISEMGVDTQYF.

V usage is TRBV4-3 and J usage is TRBJ2-1; TCRdb indicates TRBD1, and absent DNA this call remains unverified. The germline CDR1 and CDR2 sequences are LGHNA and YSLEER. CDR3 length: 14 amino acids. CDR3 loop: CASSQDQGFTEQFF.

The chain employs TRBV28 and TRBJ2-7; TCRdb reports TRBD2, a call that lacks DNA to check it against. Per germline, CDR1 MDHEN and CDR2 SYDVKM. The CDR3 runs 17 residues. The CDR3 is CASSHPGLAATNYEQYF.

The chain combines TRBV7-7 with TRBJ2-7. The CDR3 sequence is 14 residues long. Germline V gives CDR1 SSHAT, CDR2 FNYEAQ (reference sequence). The CDR3 spells CASSLATGSYEQYF.

The chain couples TRBV7-7 to TRBJ2-1; TCRdb's D call, TRBD1, is unchecked because there is no DNA. In germline, CDR1 is SSHAT, CDR2 FNYEAQ (reference sequence). The CDR3 runs 15 residues. The CDR3 loop reads CASSLVGGEGNEQFF.

The J gene is TRBJ2-3, the V gene TRBV27; the TCRdb call, TRBD2, lacks DNA for checking. Looked up from germline, CDR1 is MNHEY and CDR2 is SMNVEV (reference sequence). This CDR3 comprises 15 residues. The chain's CDR3 is CASSLQGGGTDTQYF.

The genes are TRBV7-9 and TRBJ1-1. CDR1 and CDR2 from the germline V gene are SEHNR and FQNEAQ (reference sequence). This CDR3 is built from 17 residues. This CDR3 reads CASSPRVGQEGNTEAFF.

The rearrangement uses TRBV27 and TRBJ2-2. This CDR3 region has 13 residues. Germline V gives CDR1 MNHEY, CDR2 SMNVEV (reference sequence). CDR3 protein: CATQPQNTGELFF.

This chain connects TRBV29-1 to TRBJ2-3; as DNA is missing, the TRBD1 call by TCRdb cannot be tested. Germline-derived CDR1 and CDR2 are SQVTM and ANQGSEA. This CDR3 comprises 14 residues. CDR3 region: CSVGGGQGADTQYF.

This chain uses TRBV6-5 with TRBJ2-2; TCRdb indicates TRBD2, and absent DNA this call remains unverified. CDR3 length equals 17 residues. Germline V lookup: CDR1 MNHEY, CDR2 SVGAGI. The CDR3 loop is CASSFSRGPPNGGELFF.

The rearrangement joins TRBV7-2 to TRBJ2-5; TCRdb proposes TRBD1, but this gene call is untestable without DNA. The CDR3 consists of 13 residues. Germline-derived CDR1 and CDR2 are SGHTA and FQGNSA. The CDR3 protein is CASSSDRGETQYF.

This chain links TRBV29-1 with TRBJ2-1. This CDR3 region has 14 residues. Germline CDR1 is SQVTM and CDR2 is ANQGSEA. This CDR3 reads CSVELDSSTNEQFF.

This chain connects TRBV12-3 or TRBV12-4 to TRBJ2-7; TCRdb proposes TRBD1, but this gene call is untestable without DNA. The CDR3 runs to 13 residues. CDR3 sequence: CASGRGDRYEQYF.

The V and J genes are TRBV20-1 and TRBJ2-3; TCRdb returns TRBD1, unconfirmable since there is no DNA. CDR3 size: 15 residues. Germline values: CDR1 DFQATT, CDR2 SNEGSKA (reference sequence). The CDR3 is CSARIPGQRTDTQYF.

The chain couples TRBV7-9 to TRBJ2-1; there is no DNA to check the TCRdb D call of TRBD2. The germline V gene has CDR1 SEHNR and CDR2 FQNEAQ (reference sequence). There are 15 residues in the CDR3. The CDR3 spells CASSPATSFYNEQFF.